The TCR beta chain under discussion was sequenced for a study of CD8 T cells in ankylosing spondylitis. This CDR3 has 12 amino acids. Deletions cut 0 bases from V and 7 bases from J, with 7 bases between. Germline V gene sequence: CDR1 ENHRY, CDR2 SYGVKD. Study results and limitations: A motif in TCR beta, a set of eight or nine highly homologous variants, appeared characteristic of ankylosing spondylitis blood. Prior literature has documented some motif variants in synovial fluid and blood from reactive arthritis. Disease-linked clones had a CD8+ phenotype and relatively low frequency in peripheral blood. Clones linked to disease were reported to show significant enrichment in matched ankylosing spondylitis synovial fluid.

This clonotype was recorded many times. Its matching antigen is unknown. Quantitative 5'-RACE with molecular barcodes generated TCR beta libraries. TCRdb analysed the 5' RACE reads with MiXCR anew, one entry per CDR3 protein. This table holds some 700,000 distinct CDR3 sequences, around 17% found once. The clonotype was recovered from a male donor with ankylosing spondylitis. The sequenced material came from blood, either unsorted or a sorted T cell fraction (not recorded which). V usage is TRBV10-3 and J usage is TRBJ2-7; D might be TRBD2 (6 bases). The CDR3 sequence is CAISESGGEQYF. The CDR3, as DNA: TGTGCCATCAGTGAGTCGGGGGGTGAGCAGTACTTC.